This T cell receptor (beta chain) was sequenced during a study of cytomegalovirus exposure and HLA in healthy donors. PCR used 60 Vbeta primers and 13 Jbeta primers. Generated by immunoSEQ multiplex PCR, the TCRdb table keeps only in-frame clones and is missing some. The table has 150,000 to 200,000 clones, about four fifths seen once. Germline V CDR1 and CDR2: SEHNR, FQNEAQ (reference sequence). The CDR3 loop spans 13 amino acids. Trimming took off 3 bases at V and 8 bases at J, with 10 bases between the two ends. As for this clone: Antigen unknown.

Findings and limits, study-wide: Earlier analysis found most TCR beta V segments productive about 87% or about 30% of the time.

The V gene is TRBV7-9, the J gene TRBJ1-4, with D possibly matching TRBD1 (5 bases). Sequences were obtained from PBMCs. The sequence derives from a man between 18 and 35 years old in good health and CMV-seronegative. The CDR3 sequence: CASSFQGGEKLFF. The CDR3 region has the DNA TGTGCCAGCAGCTTTCAGGGCGGCGAAAAACTGTTTTTT.